This T cell receptor beta chain was identified in a study of T cells in Graves' hyperthyroidism and ophthalmopathy. This CDR3 is 16 amino acids long. Looked up from germline, CDR1 is SEHNR and CDR2 is FQNEAQ (reference sequence). The V end was cut by 5 bases, the J end by 5 bases, with 19 bases between. The investigators amplified TCR beta CDR3 regions from RNA transcripts. The HTBI set primed first-round TCR CDR3 RT-PCR. TCRdb redid the calling of the multiplex PCR reads with MiXCR, one entry per CDR3 protein. Among some 350,000 distinct CDR3 sequences, more than 15% were seen once, and the ten largest hold about 30%. This clonotype showed up many times.

The material sequenced was blood. The source of this sequence is a young woman with Graves' hyperthyroidism that later progressed to Graves' ophthalmopathy. The chain has TRBV7-9 and TRBJ2-1; the D gene is possibly TRBD2 (6 bases). The DNA for the CDR3 is TGTGCCAGCAGCCCCCCCTATAGCGGACCTCACAATGAGCAGTTCTTC. Its protein is CASSPPYSGPHNEQFF.